These 7 T cell receptor beta chains share one sample of origin, sequenced in a study of blood T cells in healthy people across ages (dated by TCRdb to 2013 to 2016). The library came from 5' RACE. TCRdb records Illumina HiSeq 2500 as the sequencer. A second roughly 6 to 11 cycle PCR used a sample-barcoded 5' primer and a J-beta primer mix. TCRdb passed the public sequencing reads through fastp at Q25 and MiXCR, retaining productive beta sequences. Each CDR3 protein gets just one entry, which takes the most common genes and DNA from the rows behind it. This sample has 700,000 to 900,000 distinct CDR3 sequences in its table, and roughly 26% of those were observed once. The biggest ten clones account for about 3% of the sample. This same sample was also part of a study on T cells of mothers and their children.

The sequenced sample was blood. The origin of the receptors is a boy aged 10-17 years in good health.

The V call is TRBV18, the J call TRBJ1-2; D gene ambiguous. V dropped 2 bases and J dropped 6 bases, with 10 bases sitting between them. Germline CDR1 reads KGHSH; CDR2 reads LQKENI. The CDR3 runs 13 residues. CDR3 nucleotides: TGTGCCAGCTCACCATTTGGGAGCGATGGCTACACCTTC. This translates into CASSPFGSDGYTF.

The CDR3 DNA is TGTGCCAGCAGTTTTATCGTCCCAGCCGAATTGTCACCCCTCCACTTT. This codes for CASSFIVPAELSPLHF. The chain has TRBV28 and TRBJ1-6; D not resolved. The CDR3 is made up of 16 amino acids. CDR1 is MDHEN and CDR2 is SYDVKM in the germline V gene. Between the trimmed V and J ends, which lost 3 bases and 10 bases, there was a span of 19 bases.

This clonotype was detected a few times. The genes are TRBV2 and TRBJ2-3, with D unclear. V was shortened by 3 bases and J by 2 bases, with 9 bases between the two germline ends. Germline loops: CDR1 SNHLY, CDR2 FYNNEI. The CDR3 is 14 residues long. CDR3 sequence: CASSETQFTDTQYF. CDR3 in DNA: TGTGCCAGCAGTGAGACACAGTTCACAGATACGCAGTATTTT.

The rearrangement joins TRBV7-8 to TRBJ2-5, with TRBD2 as a possible D gene (6 bases). V was pared by 0 bases and J by 1 base, with 15 bases between. CDR3 length: 17 amino acids. Germline V gene data show CDR1 as SGHVS and CDR2 as FQNEAQ. In DNA form, the CDR3 reads TGTGCCAGCAGCTTAGCTTCTGGAGGGTCGTGCCAAGAGACCCAGTACTTC. It translates to CASSLASGGSCQETQYF.

This clonotype was seen a few times. This chain uses TRBV29-1 with TRBJ1-1, with unresolved D. From germline, CDR1 is SQVTM and CDR2 ANQGSEA. The CDR3 spans 14 residues. V lost 6 bases and J lost 1, with 15 bases in between. The CDR3 region has the DNA TGCAGCGTCACCCGACATCCCCCGAACACTGAAGCTTTCTTT. Its translation is CSVTRHPPNTEAFF.

The chain recombines TRBV19 with TRBJ1-5; D is unclear. Germline V gives CDR1 LNHDA, CDR2 SQIVND (reference sequence). The CDR3 is 15 residues long. V was clipped by 6 bases and J by 3 bases, with 15 bases between them. CDR3 sequence: CASRREAVPNQPQHF. DNA of the CDR3: TGTGCCAGTAGGAGGGAGGCAGTCCCCAATCAGCCCCAGCATTTT. The variable domain in full, completed from reference TRBV19 and TRBJ1-5, reads DGGITQSPKYLFRKEGQNVTLSCEQNLNHDAMYWYRQDPGQGLRLIYYSQIVNDFQKGDIAEGYSVSREKKESFPLTVTSAQKNPTAFYLCASRREAVPNQPQHFGDGTRLSIL.

This clonotype showed up just a few times. The chain uses TRBV6-1 and TRBJ1-4; D may be TRBD1 (5 bases). Germline-derived CDR1 and CDR2 are MNHNS and SASEGT. This CDR3 spans 16 amino acids. The V gene lost 6 bases and the J gene lost 11 bases, with 25 bases spanning the gap. CDR3: CASSPIPGPIIGKLFF. In DNA, the CDR3 is TGTGCCAGCAGCCCCATCCCGGGACCTATAATCGGGAAACTGTTTTTT.